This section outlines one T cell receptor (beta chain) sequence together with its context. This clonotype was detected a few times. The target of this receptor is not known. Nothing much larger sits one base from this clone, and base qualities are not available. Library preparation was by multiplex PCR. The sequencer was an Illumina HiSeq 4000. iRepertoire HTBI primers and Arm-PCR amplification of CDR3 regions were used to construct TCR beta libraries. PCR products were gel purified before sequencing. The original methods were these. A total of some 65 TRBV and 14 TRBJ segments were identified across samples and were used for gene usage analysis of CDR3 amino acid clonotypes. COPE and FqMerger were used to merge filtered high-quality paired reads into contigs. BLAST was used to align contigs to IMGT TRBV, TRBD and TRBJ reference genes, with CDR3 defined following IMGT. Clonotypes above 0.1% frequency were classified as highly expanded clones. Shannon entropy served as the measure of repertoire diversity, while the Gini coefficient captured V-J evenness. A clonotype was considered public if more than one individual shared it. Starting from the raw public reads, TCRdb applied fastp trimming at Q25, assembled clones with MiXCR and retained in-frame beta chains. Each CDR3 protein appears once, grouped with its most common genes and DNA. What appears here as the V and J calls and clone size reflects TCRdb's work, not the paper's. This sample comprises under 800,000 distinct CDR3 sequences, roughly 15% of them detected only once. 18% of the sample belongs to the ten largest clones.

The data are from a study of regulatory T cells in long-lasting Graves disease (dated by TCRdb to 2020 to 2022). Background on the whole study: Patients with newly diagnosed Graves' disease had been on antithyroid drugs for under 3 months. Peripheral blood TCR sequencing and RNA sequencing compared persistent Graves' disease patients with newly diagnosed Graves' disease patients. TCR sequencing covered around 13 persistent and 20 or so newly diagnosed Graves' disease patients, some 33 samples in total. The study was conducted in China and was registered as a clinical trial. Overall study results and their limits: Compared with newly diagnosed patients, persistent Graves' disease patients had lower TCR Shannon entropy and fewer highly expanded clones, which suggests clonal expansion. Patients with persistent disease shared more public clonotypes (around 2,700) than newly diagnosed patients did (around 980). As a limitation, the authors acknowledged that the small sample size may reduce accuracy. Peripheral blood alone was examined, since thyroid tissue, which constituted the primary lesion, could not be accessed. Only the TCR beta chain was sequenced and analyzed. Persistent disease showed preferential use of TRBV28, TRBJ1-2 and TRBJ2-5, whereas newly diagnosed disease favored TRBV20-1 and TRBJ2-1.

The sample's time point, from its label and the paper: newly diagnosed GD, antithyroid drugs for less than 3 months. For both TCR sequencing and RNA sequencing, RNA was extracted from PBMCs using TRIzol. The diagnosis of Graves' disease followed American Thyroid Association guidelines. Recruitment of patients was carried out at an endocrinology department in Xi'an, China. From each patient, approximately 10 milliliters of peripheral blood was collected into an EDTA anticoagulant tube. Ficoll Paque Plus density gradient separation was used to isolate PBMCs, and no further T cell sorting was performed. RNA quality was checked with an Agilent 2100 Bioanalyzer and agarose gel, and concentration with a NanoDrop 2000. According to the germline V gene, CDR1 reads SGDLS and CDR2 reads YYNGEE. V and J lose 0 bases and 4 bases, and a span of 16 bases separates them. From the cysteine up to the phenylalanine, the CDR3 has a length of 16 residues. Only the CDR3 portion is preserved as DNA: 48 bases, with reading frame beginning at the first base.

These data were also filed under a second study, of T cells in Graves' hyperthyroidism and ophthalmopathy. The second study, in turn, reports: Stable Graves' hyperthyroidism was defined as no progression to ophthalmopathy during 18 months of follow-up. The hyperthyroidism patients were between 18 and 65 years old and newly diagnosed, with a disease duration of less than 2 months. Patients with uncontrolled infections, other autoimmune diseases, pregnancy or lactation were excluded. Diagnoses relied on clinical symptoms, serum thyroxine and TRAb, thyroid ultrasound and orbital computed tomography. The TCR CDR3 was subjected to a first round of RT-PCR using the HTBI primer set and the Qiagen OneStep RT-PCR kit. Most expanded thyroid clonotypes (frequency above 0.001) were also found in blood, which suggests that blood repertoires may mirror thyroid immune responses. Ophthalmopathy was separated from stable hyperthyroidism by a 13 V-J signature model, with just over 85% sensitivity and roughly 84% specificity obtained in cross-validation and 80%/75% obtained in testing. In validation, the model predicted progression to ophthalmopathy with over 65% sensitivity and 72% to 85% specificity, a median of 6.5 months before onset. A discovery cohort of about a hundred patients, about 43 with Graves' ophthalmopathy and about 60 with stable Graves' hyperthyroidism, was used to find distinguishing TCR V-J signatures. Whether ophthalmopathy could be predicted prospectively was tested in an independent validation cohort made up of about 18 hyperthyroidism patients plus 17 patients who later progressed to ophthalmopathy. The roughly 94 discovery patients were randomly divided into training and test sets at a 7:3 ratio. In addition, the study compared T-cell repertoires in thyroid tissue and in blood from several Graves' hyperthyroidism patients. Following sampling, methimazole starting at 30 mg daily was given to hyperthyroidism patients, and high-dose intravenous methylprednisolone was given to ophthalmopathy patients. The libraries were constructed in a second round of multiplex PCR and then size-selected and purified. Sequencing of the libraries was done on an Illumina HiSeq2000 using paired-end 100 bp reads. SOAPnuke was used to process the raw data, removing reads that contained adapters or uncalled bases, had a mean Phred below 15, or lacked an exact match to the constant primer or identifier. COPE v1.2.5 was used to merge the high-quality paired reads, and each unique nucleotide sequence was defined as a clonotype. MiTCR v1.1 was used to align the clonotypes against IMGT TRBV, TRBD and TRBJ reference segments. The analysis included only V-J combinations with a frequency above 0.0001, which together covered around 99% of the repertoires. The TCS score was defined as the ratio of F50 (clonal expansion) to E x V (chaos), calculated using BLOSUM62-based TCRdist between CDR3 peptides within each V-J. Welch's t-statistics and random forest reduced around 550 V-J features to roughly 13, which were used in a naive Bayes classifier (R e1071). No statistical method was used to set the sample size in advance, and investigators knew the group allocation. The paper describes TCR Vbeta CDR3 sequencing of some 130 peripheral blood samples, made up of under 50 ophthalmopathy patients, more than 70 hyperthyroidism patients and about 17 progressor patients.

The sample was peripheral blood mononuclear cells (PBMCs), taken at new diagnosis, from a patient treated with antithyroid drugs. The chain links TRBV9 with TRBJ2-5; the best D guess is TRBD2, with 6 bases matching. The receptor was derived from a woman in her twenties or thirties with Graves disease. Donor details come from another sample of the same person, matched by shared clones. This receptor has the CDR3 CASSVGVERRGETQYF. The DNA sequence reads TGTGCCAGCAGCGTAGGGGTCGAGCGGAGGGGAGAGACCCAGTACTTC.